This T cell receptor beta chain was recovered during a study of response to subunit inactivated influenza vaccine. TCRdb redid the calling of the RT-PCR reads with MiXCR, one entry per CDR3 protein. Among some 800,000 distinct CDR3 sequences listed, 21% were seen once. This CDR3 region has 17 residues. Trimming removed 4 bases from V and 5 bases from J, with 20 bases in between. Germline V gives CDR1 LGHNA, CDR2 YNFKEQ. This clonotype was counted a few times. The chain combines TRBV4-2 with TRBJ2-2; D call uncertain. The receptor comes from a man in his fifties who received an inactivated influenza vaccine. The sequences come from PBMCs from blood, collected 4 to 6 days after vaccination. This CDR3 is CASSPPTWTAVTGELFF. The CDR3 nucleotides are TGTGCCAGCAGCCCACCGACCTGGACGGCGGTGACCGGGGAGCTGTTTTTT.